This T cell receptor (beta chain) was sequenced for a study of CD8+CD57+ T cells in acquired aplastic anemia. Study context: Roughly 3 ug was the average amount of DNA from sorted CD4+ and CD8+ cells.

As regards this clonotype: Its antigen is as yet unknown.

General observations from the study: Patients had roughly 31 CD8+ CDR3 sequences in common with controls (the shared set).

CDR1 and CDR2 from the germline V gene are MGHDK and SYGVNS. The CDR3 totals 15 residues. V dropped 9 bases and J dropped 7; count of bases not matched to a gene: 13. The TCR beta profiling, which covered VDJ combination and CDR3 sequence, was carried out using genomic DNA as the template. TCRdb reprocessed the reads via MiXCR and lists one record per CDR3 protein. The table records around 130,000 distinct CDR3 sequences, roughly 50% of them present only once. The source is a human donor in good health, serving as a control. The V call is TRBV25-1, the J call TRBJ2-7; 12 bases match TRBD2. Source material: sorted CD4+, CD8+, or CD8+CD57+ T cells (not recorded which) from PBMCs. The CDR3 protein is CASSMTSGGRGEQYF. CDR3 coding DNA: TGTGCCAGTAGTATGACTAGCGGGGGCCGGGGGGAGCAGTACTTC.